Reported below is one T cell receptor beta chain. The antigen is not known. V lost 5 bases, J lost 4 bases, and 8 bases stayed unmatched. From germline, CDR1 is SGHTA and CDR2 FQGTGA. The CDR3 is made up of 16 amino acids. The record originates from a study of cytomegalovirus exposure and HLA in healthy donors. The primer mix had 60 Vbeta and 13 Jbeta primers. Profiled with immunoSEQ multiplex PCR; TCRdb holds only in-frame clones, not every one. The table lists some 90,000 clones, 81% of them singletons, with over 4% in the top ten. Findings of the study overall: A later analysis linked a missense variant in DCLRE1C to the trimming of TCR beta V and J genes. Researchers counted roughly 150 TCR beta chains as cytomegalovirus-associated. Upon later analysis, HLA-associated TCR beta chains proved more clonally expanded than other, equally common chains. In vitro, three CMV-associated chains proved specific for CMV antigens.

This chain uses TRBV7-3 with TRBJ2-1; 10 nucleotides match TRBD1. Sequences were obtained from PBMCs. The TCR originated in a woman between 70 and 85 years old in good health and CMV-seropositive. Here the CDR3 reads CASSPGGTGAYNEQFF. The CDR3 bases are TGTGCCAGCAGCCCAGGGGGGACAGGGGCTTACAATGAGCAGTTCTTC.